The 16 T cell receptor beta chains listed next were all sequenced from one sample in a study of blood T cells in healthy people across ages. Alongside a J-beta primer mix, a sample-barcoded 5' primer served in a second PCR lasting about 7 to 12 cycles. TCRdb re-analysed the 5' RACE reads in MiXCR, keeping a single row per CDR3 protein. In the table there are roughly 650,000 distinct CDR3 sequences, about 30% of which are singletons. Sequencing used blood. These receptors all stem from a woman over 75 in good health.

CDR3 region: CSAGRDLAKNIQYF. CDR3 nucleotides: TGCAGTGCAGGTCGGGACCTAGCCAAAAACATTCAGTACTTC. The chain links TRBV20-1 to TRBJ2-4, with D possibly called TRBD1 or TRBD2 (5 bases each). The germline V gene encodes CDR1 DFQATT and CDR2 SNEGSKA (reference sequence). This CDR3 is built from 14 residues. Trimming left V 6 bases short and J 0 bases short, with 12 bases between.

On this clonotype: This may arise from a read error, as a much more abundant clone is one base away. The chain has TRBV7-2 and TRBJ1-6; the D gene is possibly TRBD1 (5 bases). Per the germline V gene, CDR1 is SGHTA and CDR2 is FQGNSA. This CDR3 spans 16 amino acids. CDR3 DNA: TGTGCCAGCAGCTTAGGTACAGGACGCCCTTATTCACCCCCCCACTTT. It encodes CASSLGTGRPYSPPHF.

The chain is built from TRBV7-2 and TRBJ2-1; D uncertain. CDR3 length: 16 residues. Looked up from germline, CDR1 is SGHTA and CDR2 is FQGNSA. V dropped 4 bases and J dropped 0 bases, with 13 bases sitting between them. The CDR3 is CASSSVVLSSYNEQFF. In DNA, the CDR3 is TGTGCCAGCAGCTCCGTCGTGTTGAGCTCCTACAATGAGCAGTTCTTC.

This clonotype was picked up many times. The V and J genes are TRBV10-3 and TRBJ1-1; D unresolved. Deletions cut 7 bases from V and 5 bases from J, with 14 bases between. Germline-derived CDR1 and CDR2 are ENHRY and SYGVKD. The CDR3 length is 13 residues. The CDR3 DNA reads as TGTGCCATCAAACCCCCAGAAAGAACTGAAGCTTTCTTT. Protein: CAIKPPERTEAFF.

This chain uses TRBV4-1 with TRBJ2-2; weak D call: TRBD2 (7 bases). This CDR3 has 15 amino acids. Trimming cost V 8 bases and J 7 bases, with 20 bases left between them. CDR1 MGHRA and CDR2 YSYEKL come from the germline V gene. The DNA for the CDR3 is TGCGCCAGCTCTATTAGGGGGGGGGCCGGCGGGGAGCTGTTTTTT. Translated: CASSIRGGAGGELFF.

Concerning this clonotype: A much larger clone differs by one base, so this may be a read error. The chain employs TRBV12-3 or TRBV12-4 and TRBJ2-7; D is tentatively TRBD1 or TRBD2 (5 bases each). The CDR3 runs to 12 residues. V was clipped by 11 bases and J by 1 base, with 12 bases between them. The CDR3 DNA is TGTGCCGGCATGGGACGTTCCTACGAGCAGTACTTC. It translates to CAGMGRSYEQYF.

This clonotype was detected many times. The chain has TRBV6-1 and TRBJ2-7, with D perhaps assigned TRBD1 or TRBD2 (5 bases each). Between the trimmed V and J ends, which lost 4 bases and 7 bases, there was a span of 11 bases. The CDR3 is made up of 12 amino acids. Germline V CDR1 and CDR2: MNHNS, SASEGT. CDR3 protein: CASSAAGTEQYF. The CDR3 nucleotides read TGTGCCAGCAGTGCCGCCGGGACGGAGCAGTACTTC.

The gene calls are TRBV7-6 and TRBJ1-1, with 7 bases matching TRBD1. The V gene end was trimmed by 7 bases and the J gene end by 1 base; junction bases not matched to a gene: 9. The CDR3 spans 15 residues. CDR1 and CDR2 (germline): SGHVS, FNYEAQ. The chain's CDR3 is CASTSQGGWNTEAFF. The CDR3 DNA sequence: TGTGCCAGCACGTCCCAGGGGGGATGGAACACTGAAGCTTTCTTT.

CDR3: CASSLPAGPRGTEAFF. In DNA form, the CDR3 reads TGTGCCAGCAGCTTACCCGCCGGGCCTCGAGGCACTGAAGCTTTCTTT. This rearrangement joins TRBV7-2 to TRBJ1-1; D remains ambiguous. In germline, CDR1 is SGHTA, CDR2 FQGNSA. Trimming shortened V by 2 bases and J by 4 bases, and 17 bases separated the two germline ends. CDR3 length: 16 amino acids. The whole variable domain, filled in from reference TRBV7-2 and TRBJ1-1, reads GAGVSQSPSNKVTEKGKDVELRCDPISGHTALYWYRQSLGQGLEFLIYFQGNSAPDKSGLPSDRFSAERTGGSVSTLTIQRTQQEDSAVYLCASSLPAGPRGTEAFFGQGTRLTVV.

The rearrangement joins TRBV4-2 to TRBJ2-2, with 8 bases matching TRBD2. The CDR3 is 17 residues long. Looked up from germline, CDR1 is LGHNA and CDR2 is YNFKEQ. V dropped 7 bases and J dropped 1; count of bases not matched to a gene: 11. The CDR3, as DNA: TGTGCCAGCACCCGGGGGCTAGCGGGTTTGAACACCGGGGAGCTGTTTTTT. It specifies CASTRGLAGLNTGELFF.

The sample holds many counts of this clonotype. The CDR3 DNA sequence: TGTGCCAGCAGCCGGGACAGTTTCCAAGAGACCCAGTACTTC. Its translation is CASSRDSFQETQYF. The J gene is TRBJ2-5, the V gene TRBV3-1; 7 bases fit TRBD1. The J segment lost 1 base and the V segment lost 4 bases, leaving 3 bases of the junction unmatched. Germline values: CDR1 LGHDT, CDR2 YNNKEL (reference sequence). The CDR3 extends over 14 amino acids.

Regarding this clonotype: This may be a read error: a much more frequent sequence differs by one nucleotide. The chain uses TRBV20-1 and TRBJ2-5; D is uncertain. The J call may not be correct, given that the DNA end is closer to TRBJ2-1. The CDR3 is made up of 14 amino acids. Per the germline V gene, CDR1 is DFQATT and CDR2 is SNEGSKA (reference sequence). The CDR3 DNA reads TGCAGTGCAGAGATAGGGTCGGAGCAAGAGACCCAGTTCTTC. Its translation is CSAEIGSEQETQFF.

To note about this clonotype: A much larger clone differs by one base, so this may be a read error. The chain recombines TRBV20-1 with TRBJ2-5; D may match TRBD1 or TRBD2 (5 bases each). Germline CDR1 and CDR2: DFQATT and SNEGSKA (reference sequence). V lost 2 bases and J 2 bases, leaving 15 bases between the germline ends. The CDR3 loop spans 15 amino acids. CDR3 protein: CSARRWGNRQETQYF. CDR3 DNA sequence: TGCAGTGCTAGAAGGTGGGGGAATCGACAAGAGACCCAGTACTTC.

This clonotype was picked up a small number of times. Since a much larger clone is just one base distant, this may be a read error. The rearrangement joins TRBV5-4 to TRBJ2-1; 10 bases fit TRBD1. The closer fit of TRBJ2-7 to the DNA end suggests the J call may be wrong. Per germline, CDR1 SGHNT and CDR2 YYREEE (reference sequence). The CDR3 is 15 amino acids. For the CDR3, the DNA is TGTGCCAGCAGCCGGACAGGGGGAAACTACAATGAGCAGTACTTC. Protein product: CASSRTGGNYNEQYF.

This clonotype showed up just once. A much larger clone differs from this one at a single base, so this may be a read error. The chain has TRBV7-9 and TRBJ2-7, with 8 bases aligning to TRBD1. Germline lookup yields CDR1 SEHNR and CDR2 FQNEAQ (reference sequence). CDR3 length: 15 amino acids. CDR3 amino acids: CASSPGTGWEYGQYF. CDR3 nucleotides: TGTGCCAGCAGCCCCGGGACAGGCTGGGAGTACGGGCAGTACTTC.

This clonotype was counted between two and nine times. This sequence may be a read error, since a much larger clone differs from it by one base. The V call is TRBV20-1, the J call TRBJ2-7; TRBD2 agrees at 9 bases. With V trimmed by 0 bases and J by 7 bases, 13 bases remained unmatched. CDR3 length: 16 residues. The V gene's germline CDR1 is DFQATT and CDR2 SNEGSKA (reference sequence). CDR3 residues: CSARDHGGGVYNEQYF. For the CDR3, the DNA is TGCAGTGCTAGAGACCACGGCGGGGGGGTCTACAATGAGCAGTACTTC.